These 13 T cell receptor beta chains came from one sample sequenced in a study of blood T cells in healthy people across ages. A second PCR, run for roughly 7 to 12 cycles, used a sample-barcoded 5' primer plus a J-beta primer mix. One entry per CDR3 protein results from TCRdb running MiXCR on the 5' RACE reads. The data show over a million distinct CDR3 sequences, under 45% seen once. The material sequenced was blood. All receptors come from a woman aged 60-70 years in good health.

The chain carries TRBV28 and TRBJ1-1, with D perhaps TRBD1 (5 bases). Germline V lookup: CDR1 MDHEN, CDR2 SYDVKM. The CDR3 runs to 16 residues. With 6 bases removed from V and 0 bases from J, the gap between germline ends came to 17 bases. As DNA, the CDR3 is TGTGCCAGCAGAGCCCCATCGGGGCTCATGAACACTGAAGCTTTCTTT. Its protein product is CASRAPSGLMNTEAFF.

This clonotype was found a few times. The chain recombines TRBV7-9 with TRBJ1-2; TRBD1 might be the D (5 bases). In germline, CDR1 is SEHNR, CDR2 FQNEAQ (reference sequence). V was pared by 5 bases and J by 7 bases, with 14 bases between. The CDR3 loop spans 13 amino acids. CDR3 DNA sequence: TGTGCCAGCAGCGGGACGATGAACGGTGGCTACACCTTC. Residues: CASSGTMNGGYTF.

This clonotype was observed a few times. The chain joins TRBV5-1 to TRBJ2-5, with TRBD1 matching over 9 bases. V lost 4 bases and J lost 5; bases outside the gene matches: 6. The CDR3 is made up of 14 amino acids. Germline V gene sequence: CDR1 SGHRS, CDR2 YFSETQ. The CDR3 DNA reads as TGCGCCAGCAGCACCGGGACAGGGTGGGAGACCCAGTACTTC. Protein: CASSTGTGWETQYF.

A few counts support this clonotype. It may be a read error: a sequence one base away is much more abundant. The CDR3 loop reads CASSCEGRQPQHF. In DNA, the CDR3 is TGTGCCAGCAGCTGTGAGGGGCGCCAGCCCCAGCATTTT. The rearrangement links TRBV7-2 to TRBJ1-5; a weak D match, TRBD1 (5 bases). The V and J ends lost 4 bases and 7 bases respectively, with 11 bases between them. CDR1 and CDR2 from the germline V gene are SGHTA and FQGNSA. This CDR3 comprises 13 residues.

This chain connects TRBV5-5 to TRBJ1-5, with 8 bases lining up with TRBD1. Germline CDR1 SGHKS, CDR2 YYEKEE (reference sequence). The V gene end was trimmed by 2 bases and the J gene end by 3 bases; junction bases not matched to a gene: 4. This CDR3 comprises 15 residues. For the CDR3, the DNA is TGTGCCAGCAGCTTTAGGACAGGGTTCAATCAGCCCCAGCATTTT. Its protein product is CASSFRTGFNQPQHF.

The table lists this clonotype with a few counts. The rearrangement joins TRBV7-9 to TRBJ2-1; D not resolved. V was trimmed by 6 bases and J by 0 bases, leaving 15 bases between them. CDR3 length: 16 residues. Per germline, CDR1 SEHNR and CDR2 FQNEAQ (reference sequence). The CDR3 nucleotides are TGTGCCAGCAGACCTCCGACTGGAAGCTCCTACAATGAGCAGTTCTTC. This gives the protein CASRPPTGSSYNEQFF. The full variable domain, its missing parts supplied by reference TRBV7-9 and TRBJ2-1, is DTGVSQNPRHKITKRGQNVTFRCDPISEHNRLYWYRQTLGQGPEFLTYFQNEAQLEKSRLLSDRFSAERPKGSFSTLEIQRTEQGDSAMYLCASRPPTGSSYNEQFFGPGTRLTVL.

This clonotype was counted only a few times. The chain couples TRBV20-1 to TRBJ2-3, with 7 bases matching TRBD2. This CDR3 spans 15 amino acids. Unmatched junction bases numbered 8, after V lost 3 bases and J lost 2 bases. Germline V gene sequence: CDR1 DFQATT, CDR2 SNEGSKA (reference sequence). In DNA, the CDR3 is TGCAGTGCTAGTCAGCCTAGCGGCCTCACAGATACGCAGTATTTT. Its translation: CSASQPSGLTDTQYF.

The V call is TRBV7-6, the J call TRBJ2-7, with TRBD2 matching over 8 bases. Germline V gives CDR1 SGHVS, CDR2 FNYEAQ. The junction had 4 bases not matched to a gene; V was cut back by 0 bases and J by 3 bases. The CDR3 sequence is 15 residues long. CDR3 in DNA: TGTGCCAGCAGCTTAGCTAGCGGGGTTAACTACGAGCAGTACTTC. This translates into CASSLASGVNYEQYF.

The chain combines TRBV29-1 with TRBJ2-1; no clear D. There are 14 residues in the CDR3. CDR1 is SQVTM, CDR2 ANQGSEA, per germline. Trimming stripped 4 bases from V and 0 bases from J, with 10 bases between. CDR3 residues: CSVVAESSYNEQFF. The CDR3 bases are TGCAGCGTTGTGGCAGAGAGCTCCTACAATGAGCAGTTCTTC.

Comments on this clonotype: A much bigger clone sits one base away, suggesting this may be a read error. This chain links TRBV7-2 with TRBJ2-7; 11 bases agree with TRBD2. The CDR3 extends over 15 amino acids. The V and J ends lost 7 bases and 3 bases, in that order; junction bases with no gene match: 8. Germline loops: CDR1 SGHTA, CDR2 FQGNSA. The CDR3 DNA follows: TGTGCCAGCAACCCGAGACTAGCGGGAAGCTACGAGCAGTACTTC. Its protein is CASNPRLAGSYEQYF. Variable domain in full (rest from reference TRBV7-2 and TRBJ2-7): GAGVSQSPSNKVTEKGKDVELRCDPISGHTALYWYRQSLGQGLEFLIYFQGNSAPDKSGLPSDRFSAERTGGSVSTLTIQRTQQEDSAVYLCASNPRLAGSYEQYFGPGTRLTVT.

This chain uses TRBV9 with TRBJ2-1; tentative D call: TRBD2 (5 bases). Germline values: CDR1 SGDLS, CDR2 YYNGEE. V lost 7 bases to trimming and J lost 13 bases, with 27 bases between them. The length of the CDR3 is 15 residues. The CDR3 DNA reads TGTGCCAGCGCCCCAGGCAAAAGGGAAATGGAGGCCCAGTTCTTC. It is translated as CASAPGKREMEAQFF.

The chain recombines TRBV11-2 with TRBJ2-4; 9 bases fit TRBD1. V lost 4 bases to trimming and J lost 13 bases; unmatched junction nucleotides: 23. The CDR3 is 18 residues long. CDR1 and CDR2 (germline): SGHAT, FQNNGV. CDR3 loop: CASSSRKSGPTGGREQYF. DNA for the CDR3: TGTGCCAGCAGCTCACGAAAATCAGGACCGACAGGGGGTCGAGAGCAGTACTTC.

The V gene is TRBV27, the J gene TRBJ1-4; weak D call: TRBD1 (6 bases). Trimming removed 2 bases at V and 9 bases at J, with 13 bases between. The germline CDR1 and CDR2 sequences are MNHEY and SMNVEV (reference sequence). This CDR3 region has 14 residues. The CDR3 spells CASSLSAGGKKLFF. The CDR3 DNA sequence: TGTGCCAGCAGTTTAAGTGCCGGGGGCAAAAAACTGTTTTTT.